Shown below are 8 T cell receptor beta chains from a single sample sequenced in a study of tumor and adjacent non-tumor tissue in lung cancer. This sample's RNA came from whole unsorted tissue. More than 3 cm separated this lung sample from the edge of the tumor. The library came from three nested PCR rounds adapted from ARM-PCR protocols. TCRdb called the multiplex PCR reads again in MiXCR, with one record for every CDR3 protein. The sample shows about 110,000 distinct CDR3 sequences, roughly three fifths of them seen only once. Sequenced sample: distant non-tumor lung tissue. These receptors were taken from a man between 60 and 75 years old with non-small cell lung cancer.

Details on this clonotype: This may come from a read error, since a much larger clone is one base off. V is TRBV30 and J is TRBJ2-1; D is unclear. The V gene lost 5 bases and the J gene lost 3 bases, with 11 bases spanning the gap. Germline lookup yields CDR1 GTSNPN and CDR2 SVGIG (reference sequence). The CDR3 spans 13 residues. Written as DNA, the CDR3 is TGTGCCTGGGCCCAGATGGGCTACAATGAGCAGTTCTTC. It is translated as CAWAQMGYNEQFF.

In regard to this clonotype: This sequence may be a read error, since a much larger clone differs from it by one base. The CDR3 spells CASSLGQGRVFF. In DNA form, the CDR3 reads TGTGCCAGCAGCTTGGGACAGGGTAGAGTTTTCTTT. J is TRBJ1-1 and V is TRBV5-5; 7 positions match TRBD1. Germline trimming cut 0 bases from V and 13 bases from J; bases unmatched to any gene: 6. CDR3 length: 12 residues. The V gene's germline CDR1 is SGHKS and CDR2 YYEKEE (reference sequence).

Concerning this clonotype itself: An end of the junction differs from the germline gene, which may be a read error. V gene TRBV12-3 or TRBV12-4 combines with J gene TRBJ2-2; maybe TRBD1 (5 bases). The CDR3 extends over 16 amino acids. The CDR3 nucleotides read TGTGTCAGCAGTCGAAACAAAGGGGAAGCGACCGGGGAGCTGTTTTTT. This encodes CVSSRNKGEATGELFF.

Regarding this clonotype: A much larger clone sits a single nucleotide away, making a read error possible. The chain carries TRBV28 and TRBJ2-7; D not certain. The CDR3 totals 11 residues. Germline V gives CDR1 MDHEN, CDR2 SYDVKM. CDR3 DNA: TGTGTGGTCCTCTCCCCCTACGAGCGGTACTTC. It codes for CVVLSPYERYF. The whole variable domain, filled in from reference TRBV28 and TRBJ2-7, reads DVKVTQSSRYLVKRTGEKVFLECVQDMDHENMFWYRQDPGLGLRLIYFSYDVKMKEKGDIPEGYSVSREKKERFSLILESASTNQTSMYLCVVLSPYERYFGPGTRLTVT.

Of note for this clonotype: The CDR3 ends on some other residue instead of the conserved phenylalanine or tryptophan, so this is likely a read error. The CDR3 loop reads CSTRGAFGYNEQFI. CDR3 bases: TGCAGCACTAGGGGGGCCTTCGGCTACAATGAGCAGTTCATC. V gene TRBV29-1 combines with J gene TRBJ2-1; perhaps D is TRBD1 or TRBD2 (6 bases each). CDR1 and CDR2 (germline): SQVTM, ANQGSEA. The length of the CDR3 is 14 residues. V was pared by 8 bases and J by 3 bases, with 17 bases between.

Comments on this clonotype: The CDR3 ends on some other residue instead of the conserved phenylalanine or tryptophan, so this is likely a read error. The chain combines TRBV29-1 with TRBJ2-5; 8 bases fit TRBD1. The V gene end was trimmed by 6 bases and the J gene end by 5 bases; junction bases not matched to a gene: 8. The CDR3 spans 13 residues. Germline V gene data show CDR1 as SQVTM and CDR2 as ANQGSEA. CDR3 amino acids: CSVKPDRAETQYM. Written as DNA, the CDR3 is TGCAGCGTCAAACCGGACAGGGCCGAGACCCAGTACATG.

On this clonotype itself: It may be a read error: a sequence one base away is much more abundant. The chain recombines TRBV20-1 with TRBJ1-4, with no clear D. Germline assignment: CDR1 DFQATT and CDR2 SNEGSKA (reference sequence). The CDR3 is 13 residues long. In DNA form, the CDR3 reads TGCAGTACTAGAGATAGTGGCTCTCACGGAAACTTTTTT. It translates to CSTRDSGSHGNFF.

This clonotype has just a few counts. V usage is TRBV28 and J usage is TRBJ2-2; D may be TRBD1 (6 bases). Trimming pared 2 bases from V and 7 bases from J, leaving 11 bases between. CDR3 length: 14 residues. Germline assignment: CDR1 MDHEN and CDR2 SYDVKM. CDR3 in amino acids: CASSLLQGIGELFF. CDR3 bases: TGTGCCAGCAGTTTACTTCAGGGGATCGGGGAGCTGTTTTTT.